Listed here are 11 T cell receptor beta chains from one sample, sequenced in a study of blood T cell repertoires in COVID-19. The protocol was immunoSEQ multiplex PCR, while the TCRdb copy is restricted to in-frame clones and leaves out a portion. The sample includes around 240,000 clones, more than 75% seen only once; the top ten take approximately 3%. Source material: peripheral blood. The receptors come from a woman in her 30s who had recovered from COVID-19.

This rearrangement joins TRBV11-2 to TRBJ2-1; 7 positions match TRBD2. Germline values: CDR1 SGHAT, CDR2 FQNNGV. Trimming cost V 1 base and J 4 bases; bases outside gene matches: 4. The CDR3 sequence is 15 residues long. This chain's CDR3 is CASSLVTSPYNEQFF. CDR3 nucleotides: TGTGCCAGCAGCTTAGTGACTAGCCCGTACAATGAGCAGTTCTTC.

This chain joins TRBV19 and TRBJ1-4, with D possibly matching TRBD1 (5 bases). This CDR3 has 18 amino acids. Germline CDR1 is LNHDA and CDR2 is SQIVND (reference sequence). Between the trimmed V and J ends, which lost 4 bases and 3 bases, there was a span of 21 bases. The chain's CDR3 is CASSNLKGVALPNEKLFF. CDR3 nucleotide sequence: TGTGCCAGTAGTAATCTTAAAGGGGTGGCCCTACCTAATGAAAAACTGTTTTTT.

The chain uses TRBV7-2 and TRBJ2-1, with TRBD2 identical over 11 bases. V shed 5 bases, J shed 7 bases, and the junction held 7 bases outside the gene matches. The germline CDR1 and CDR2 sequences are SGHTA and FQGNSA. The CDR3 is 15 residues long. For the CDR3, the DNA is TGTGCCAGCAGCCCCCGGAGGACTAGCGGGAATGAGCAGTTCTTC. Translating gives CASSPRRTSGNEQFF.

The V call is TRBV11-2, the J call TRBJ2-7; D is undetermined. The CDR3 sequence is 14 residues long. CDR1 and CDR2 (germline): SGHAT, FQNNGV. The ends were cut back, 1 base at V and 7 bases at J, with 14 bases in the middle. CDR3 nucleotide sequence: TGTGCCAGCAGCTTAGTAGGTTTGGCAGGTGAGCAGTACTTC. This gives the protein CASSLVGLAGEQYF.

This rearrangement joins TRBV9 to TRBJ1-6; D call uncertain. Per germline, CDR1 SGDLS and CDR2 YYNGEE. The CDR3 spans 12 residues. V dropped 0 bases and J dropped 10 bases, with 5 bases sitting between them. In nucleotides, the CDR3 is TGTGCCAGCAGCGTAGGAGAATCACCCCTCCACTTT. This sequence encodes CASSVGESPLHF.

V usage is TRBV5-6 and J usage is TRBJ2-5, with D possibly being TRBD2 (6 bases). CDR3 length: 15 residues. The ends were cut back, 4 bases at V and 1 base at J, with 14 bases in the middle. Germline assignment: CDR1 SGHDT and CDR2 YYEEEE. CDR3 amino acids: CASSGRDLLQETQYF. The CDR3 DNA follows: TGTGCCAGCAGCGGACGGGACTTACTCCAAGAGACCCAGTACTTC.

The chain uses TRBV5-1 and TRBJ1-6; D is uncertain. Germline CDR1 is SGHRS and CDR2 is YFSETQ. The V end lost 3 bases, the J end lost 0 bases, and 7 bases lay between the germline ends. The CDR3 is made up of 15 amino acids. The CDR3 region has the DNA TGCGCCAGCAGCTCCTACAGCTCCTATAATTCACCCCTCCACTTT. Its protein is CASSSYSSYNSPLHF.

The chain employs TRBV2 and TRBJ1-4, with 8 bases identical to TRBD1. Germline-derived CDR1 and CDR2 are SNHLY and FYNNEI. V lost 0 bases to trimming and J lost 5 bases; unmatched junction nucleotides: 2. The CDR3 extends over 15 amino acids. CDR3: CASSEARTGNEKLFF. Written as DNA, the CDR3 is TGTGCCAGCAGTGAAGCCCGGACAGGGAATGAAAAACTGTTTTTT.

CDR3: CSVIPGQTYGYTF. CDR3 nucleotides: TGCAGCGTTATCCCGGGACAAACATATGGCTACACCTTC. The chain is built from TRBV29-1 and TRBJ1-2; TRBD1 might be the D (6 bases). This CDR3 spans 13 amino acids. Per the germline V gene, CDR1 is SQVTM and CDR2 is ANQGSEA. Trimming removed 5 bases at V and 5 bases at J, with 15 bases between. The full variable domain, its missing parts supplied by reference TRBV29-1 and TRBJ1-2, is SAVISQKPSRDICQRGTSLTIQCQVDSQVTMMFWYRQQPGQSLTLIATANQGSEATYESGFVIDKFPISRPNLTFSTLTVSNMSPEDSSIYLCSVIPGQTYGYTFGSGTRLTVV.

The genes are TRBV7-2 and TRBJ1-4, with TRBD1 matching over 8 bases. Germline CDR1 is SGHTA and CDR2 is FQGNSA. The CDR3 covers 16 residues. The J segment lost 0 bases and the V segment lost 5 bases, leaving 5 bases of the junction unmatched. CDR3 sequence: CASSETGAATNEKLFF. CDR3 sequence (DNA): TGTGCCAGCAGCGAGACAGGGGCTGCAACTAATGAAAAACTGTTTTTT.

The chain combines TRBV12-5 with TRBJ2-1; 8 positions match TRBD1. The germline gives CDR1 LGHNT, CDR2 FRNRAP. The CDR3 covers 13 residues. V shed 5 bases, J shed 9 bases, and the junction held 6 bases outside the gene matches. The CDR3 loop is CASGPQGAREQFF. CDR3 bases: TGTGCTAGTGGTCCTCAGGGGGCTCGTGAGCAGTTCTTC.